Detailed here is one TCR beta chain. This clonotype has a count of ten or more. The clone's antigen remains unknown. Base qualities are missing; no much larger clone stands one base away. The data derive from a study of T cell repertoires in cytomegalovirus infection (dated by TCRdb to about 2019). Regarding the complete study: Because public TCR beta signatures pointed to carriage of CMV infection together with the matching HLA type, the HLA type of each donor mattered for the analysis.

V ends up 0 bases short and J 7 bases short, with an unmatched junction base count of 3. There are 15 amino acids in the CDR3, from cysteine to phenylalanine inclusive. Only the CDR3 part of the read is kept: 45 bases, read in frame from the first base. CDR1 and CDR2 are read off the germline V gene as SGHVS and FQNEAQ. General conclusions and limits of the study: In both this cohort and an independent cohort of over 350 donors, the cumulative frequency of public TCR beta family members distinguished carriers of CMV infection plus the relevant HLA type. The ex vivo response was dominated by HLA-C-restricted CMV-specific TCR beta clonotypes, which also provided the single most frequent clonotype in two of eight donors.

TCRdb records Illumina HiSeq 1500 as the sequencer. The public reads were reanalyzed by TCRdb: fastp trimming at Q25, MiXCR alignment, in-frame beta chains only. Each entry merges the rows of one CDR3 protein and shows their most common DNA and genes. Recorded for this sample are more than 400,000 distinct CDR3 sequences; approximately 25% of them occurred a single time. The ten largest clones add up to about 13% of the sample. Rearrangement joined TRBV7-8 to TRBJ1-6, and 7 junctional nucleotides match TRBD1. The source of this sequence is a human donor in good health (CMV status not recorded). Some clones in this sample may be carry-over from other donors' samples. Source material: PBMCs. This receptor has the CDR3 CASSLAGTANSPLHF. The DNA reads as follows: TGTGCCAGCAGCTTAGCTGGGACAGCGAATTCACCCCTCCACTTT. With the rest looked up from the reference TRBV7-8 and TRBJ1-6 genes rather than sequenced, the full variable domain is GAGVSQSPRYKVAKRGQDVALRCDPISGHVSLFWYQQALGQGPEFLTYFQNEAQLDKSGLPSDRFFAERPEGSVSTLKIQRTQQEDSAVYLCASSLAGTANSPLHFGNGTRLTVT.